One sample yielded the 20 T cell receptor beta chains listed below, sequenced in a study of blood T cell repertoires in COVID-19. Clones were read by immunoSEQ multiplex PCR, and TCRdb kept only the in-frame ones, dropping some. The sample has approximately 200,000 clones, 80% to 85% seen once. Source material: peripheral blood. The source is a woman aged 25 to 39 who had recovered from COVID-19.

The genes are TRBV2 and TRBJ2-3, with TRBD2 identical over 7 bases. Germline assignment: CDR1 SNHLY and CDR2 FYNNEI. Trimming at V came to 2 bases and at J to 0 bases, leaving 14 bases not matched to a gene. There are 19 residues in the CDR3. CDR3 residues: CASSERGSAPFSSTDTQYF. The CDR3 coding sequence is TGTGCCAGCAGTGAACGCGGGAGCGCACCTTTCTCTAGCACAGATACGCAGTATTTT.

The table lists this clone with a few counts. The chain has TRBV27 and TRBJ2-7, with D maybe TRBD1 (6 bases). The CDR3 consists of 16 residues. The germline V and J ends were trimmed by 4 bases and 2 bases, with 18 bases remaining between them. Germline CDR1 is MNHEY and CDR2 is SMNVEV (reference sequence). CDR3 protein: CASSWTPGQPTYEQYF. The CDR3 DNA is TGTGCCAGCAGTTGGACCCCGGGACAACCAACCTACGAGCAGTACTTC.

The rearrangement joins TRBV27 to TRBJ1-5, with D maybe TRBD1 (5 bases). This CDR3 comprises 19 residues. V was shortened by 4 bases and J by 4 bases, with 26 bases between the two germline ends. CDR1 is MNHEY and CDR2 is SMNVEV in the germline V gene (reference sequence). The CDR3 reads CASSSSYGPDPGGNQPQHF. The CDR3 bases are TGTGCCAGCAGTTCCTCATACGGCCCAGACCCGGGGGGGAATCAGCCCCAGCATTTT.

DNA of the CDR3: TGTGCCAGCAGCTTATCGACATCTCCCTATGGCTACACCTTC. Translation gives CASSLSTSPYGYTF. V and J are TRBV7-3 and TRBJ1-2; D not resolved. The CDR3 consists of 14 residues. Germline values: CDR1 SGHTA, CDR2 FQGTGA. V dropped 2 bases and J dropped 4 bases, with 11 bases sitting between them.

The chain links TRBV28 to TRBJ2-1, with 7 bases identical to TRBD2. The germline V gene encodes CDR1 MDHEN and CDR2 SYDVKM. CDR3 size: 15 residues. V was clipped by 3 bases and J by 7 bases; unmatched bases: 9. In DNA, the CDR3 is TGTGCCAGCAGTTTGGGCCCTCCTAGCGGAAATGAGCAGTTCTTC. The encoded protein is CASSLGPPSGNEQFF.

The chain employs TRBV5-4 and TRBJ2-1; 13 bases line up with TRBD2. The CDR3 runs to 13 residues. V shed 9 bases, J shed 11 bases, and the junction held 8 bases outside the gene matches. Looked up from germline, CDR1 is SGHNT and CDR2 is YYREEE (reference sequence). The DNA of the CDR3 is TGTGCCACCCGACTAGCGGGAGGATTGAAGCAGTTCTTC. It specifies CATRLAGGLKQFF.

The V call is TRBV6-5, the J call TRBJ2-7; 9 bases line up with TRBD2. This CDR3 is 14 amino acids long. Per germline, CDR1 MNHEY and CDR2 SVGAGI. The V segment lost 7 bases and the J segment 4 bases; nucleotides outside the gene matches: 8. CDR3 region: CASTRSTSGYEQYF. The CDR3 DNA reads as TGTGCCAGCACCAGATCGACTAGCGGATACGAGCAGTACTTC.

The chain combines TRBV28 with TRBJ2-7, with D possibly TRBD2 on 5 matching bases. The CDR3 extends over 11 amino acids. V was trimmed by 11 bases and J by 2 bases, leaving 10 bases between them. CDR1 and CDR2 from the germline V gene are MDHEN and SYDVKM. The CDR3 coding sequence is TGTGCCTCTGGGAGCCCCTACGAGCAGTACTTC. Translating gives CASGSPYEQYF. Full variable domain (rest looked up from reference TRBV28 and TRBJ2-7): DVKVTQSSRYLVKRTGEKVFLECVQDMDHENMFWYRQDPGLGLRLIYFSYDVKMKEKGDIPEGYSVSREKKERFSLILESASTNQTSMYLCASGSPYEQYFGPGTRLTVT.

This sequence joins TRBV28 and TRBJ2-1; no reliable D call. V lost 3 bases, J lost 3 bases, and 18 bases lay in between. CDR3 length equals 17 residues. Per the germline V gene, CDR1 is MDHEN and CDR2 is SYDVKM. The CDR3 loop is CASSLGLGRKFYNEQFF. The CDR3 DNA reads as TGTGCCAGCAGTTTGGGCCTTGGTCGTAAATTCTACAATGAGCAGTTCTTC. Variable domain in full (rest from reference TRBV28 and TRBJ2-1): DVKVTQSSRYLVKRTGEKVFLECVQDMDHENMFWYRQDPGLGLRLIYFSYDVKMKEKGDIPEGYSVSREKKERFSLILESASTNQTSMYLCASSLGLGRKFYNEQFFGPGTRLTVL.

The genes are TRBV12-5 and TRBJ2-4; 10 bases line up with TRBD1. Germline V gene data show CDR1 as LGHNT and CDR2 as FRNRAP. This CDR3 comprises 14 residues. After removal of 5 bases from V and 5 bases from J, the junction contained 3 bases not matched to a gene. The CDR3 bases are TGTGCTAGTGGTCCCGGGACAGGGGAAAACATTCAGTACTTC. It specifies CASGPGTGENIQYF.

This clone was seen a handful of times. J is TRBJ2-3 and V is TRBV7-6, with TRBD2 identical over 10 bases. The V and J ends lost 5 bases and 11 bases, in that order; junction bases with no gene match: 13. Germline values: CDR1 SGHVS, CDR2 FNYEAQ. The CDR3 is made up of 15 amino acids. As DNA, the CDR3 is TGTGCCAGCAGCCATGGACTAGCGGAGTACGGGGGGCAGTATTTT. Its protein is CASSHGLAEYGGQYF.

A few counts support this clone. The chain uses TRBV18 and TRBJ1-3; D remains unclear. CDR3 length: 17 amino acids. Germline CDR1 KGHSH, CDR2 LQKENI. Trimming left V 3 bases short and J 3 bases short, with 18 bases between. CDR3 in amino acids: CASSPLIVSGSGNTIYF. The CDR3 DNA follows: TGTGCCAGCTCACCCCTGATCGTTTCTGGGAGTGGAAACACCATATATTTT.

V gene TRBV28 combines with J gene TRBJ1-4; D may be TRBD1 (5 bases). The ends were cut back, 1 base at V and 7 bases at J, with 7 bases in the middle. The CDR3 totals 13 residues. From germline, CDR1 is MDHEN and CDR2 SYDVKM. DNA of the CDR3: TGTGCCAGCAGTTTATTCGGGGGTGAAAAACTGTTTTTT. Protein product: CASSLFGGEKLFF.

The chain links TRBV28 to TRBJ2-3; 7 bases align to TRBD2. Germline values: CDR1 MDHEN, CDR2 SYDVKM. The CDR3 contains 18 residues. The ends lost 8 bases at V and 1 base at J; junction bases unmatched: 18. Written as DNA, the CDR3 is TGTGCCAGCCCCCCACAATGGCTAGCGGATTCTCGCACAGATACGCAGTATTTT. It is translated as CASPPQWLADSRTDTQYF. The full variable domain, with the rest looked up from reference TRBV28 and TRBJ2-3, is DVKVTQSSRYLVKRTGEKVFLECVQDMDHENMFWYRQDPGLGLRLIYFSYDVKMKEKGDIPEGYSVSREKKERFSLILESASTNQTSMYLCASPPQWLADSRTDTQYFGPGTRLTVL.

CDR3 in DNA: TGTGCCAGCAGTTACATAGGGGTGTCTAATTCACCCCTCCACTTT. As protein: CASSYIGVSNSPLHF. The genes are TRBV28 and TRBJ1-6, with D perhaps matching TRBD1 (5 bases). V was cut by 4 bases and J by 6 bases, with 13 bases left in between. Germline CDR1 MDHEN, CDR2 SYDVKM. This CDR3 comprises 15 residues.

The chain employs TRBV21-1 and TRBJ2-2; TRBD1 is the table's D call and was not checked against the DNA. TRBV21-1 counts as a pseudogene. This CDR3 is built from 22 residues. The CDR3 DNA reads TGTGCCAGCAGCAACGGGACAGGGGTGAGGGAGGAACTCGTTTTGAACACCGGGGAGCTGTTTTTT. Translated, it gives CASSNGTGVREELVLNTGELFF.

This clone is a singleton in its sample. The chain employs TRBV29-1 and TRBJ2-5; tentative D call: TRBD1 (6 bases). Germline CDR1 reads SQVTM; CDR2 reads ANQGSEA. CDR3 size: 14 residues. The V gene lost 6 bases and the J gene lost 4 bases, with 18 bases spanning the gap. The CDR3 DNA is TGCAGCGTCGCTAAGTGGGGACAAGGAGAGACCCAGTACTTC. Translating gives CSVAKWGQGETQYF. The variable domain in full, with the rest retrieved from reference TRBV29-1 and TRBJ2-5, is SAVISQKPSRDICQRGTSLTIQCQVDSQVTMMFWYRQQPGQSLTLIATANQGSEATYESGFVIDKFPISRPNLTFSTLTVSNMSPEDSSIYLCSVAKWGQGETQYFGPGTRLLVL.

This chain links TRBV19 with TRBJ2-1; 8 bases are a match to TRBD1. The CDR3 runs to 15 residues. In germline, CDR1 is LNHDA, CDR2 SQIVND (reference sequence). V lost 3 bases to trimming and J lost 8 bases; unmatched junction nucleotides: 9. The CDR3 DNA is TGTGCCAGTAGTATCATCACAGGGGGTAGGGATGAGCAGTTCTTC. It encodes CASSIITGGRDEQFF. Supplemented by reference TRBV19 and TRBJ2-1, the full variable domain reads DGGITQSPKYLFRKEGQNVTLSCEQNLNHDAMYWYRQDPGQGLRLIYYSQIVNDFQKGDIAEGYSVSREKKESFPLTVTSAQKNPTAFYLCASSIITGGRDEQFFGPGTRLTVL.

The chain carries TRBV24-1 and TRBJ1-5; 7 bases line up with TRBD1. The CDR3 runs to 14 residues. J lost 7 bases, V lost 5 bases, and 7 bases had no gene match. Germline V lookup: CDR1 KGHDR, CDR2 SFDVKD. CDR3 nucleotide sequence: TGTGCCACCAGTGTACAGGGGTACGGGCAGCCCCAGCATTTT. It codes for CATSVQGYGQPQHF.

The rearrangement joins TRBV3-1 (or the pseudogene TRBV3-2) to TRBJ2-7, with D perhaps TRBD1 (6 bases). The CDR3 contains 15 residues. V shed 5 bases and J shed 1 base, with 15 bases lying between them. Germline V gene data show CDR1 as LGHDT and CDR2 as YNNKEL (reference sequence). The CDR3: CASSSPQGRSYEQYF. The DNA of the CDR3 is TGTGCCAGCAGCTCCCCACAGGGTCGGTCCTACGAGCAGTACTTC.